Listed below are T cell receptor beta chains from one sample, sequenced in a study of T cell repertoires in cytomegalovirus infection. For these receptors, no antigen is known. In TCRdb, the reads were re-called with MiXCR into one record per CDR3 protein. The table lists some 920,000 distinct CDR3 sequences, about a third of them singletons, with around 15% in the top ten. The material was cultured CD8+ T cells from PBMCs, obtained from culture after CMV antigen stimulation. The receptors derive from a human donor in good health (CMV status not recorded). Some clones in this sample may be carry-over from other donors' samples. CDR3s leave out the opening cysteine and the closing phenylalanine or tryptophan.

cdr3_aa: ASSPLVIRQGENTGELF; v_call: TRBV6-1
cdr3_aa: ASSETQERGAADTQY; v_call: TRBV6-1
cdr3_aa: ASSLRITSTDTQY; v_call: TRBV7-9
cdr3_aa: ASSEQPGVNYNSPLH; v_call: TRBV4-3
cdr3_aa: ASSPIGRLNYGYT; v_call: TRBV27
cdr3_aa: ASSPDRVSEAF; v_call: TRBV7-9
cdr3_aa: ASMLGWRTEAF; v_call: TRBV6-1
cdr3_aa: ASSSPGDRVNEQF; v_call: TRBV7-9
cdr3_aa: ASSEGRNTIY; v_call: TRBV6-1
cdr3_aa: ASSQDGLSSGNTVY; v_call: TRBV4-2
cdr3_aa: ASSQTGQGVPYEQY; v_call: TRBV4-1
cdr3_aa: ASSQGVQGATEAF; v_call: TRBV3-1
cdr3_aa: ASSSSKRGGDNEQF; v_call: TRBV7-6
cdr3_aa: ASSQVAGTGGLDGYT; v_call: TRBV4-3
cdr3_aa: AISDADRGLNTEAF; v_call: TRBV10-3
cdr3_aa: ASSPPISTDTQY; v_call: TRBV7-9
cdr3_aa: ASSTRQGQETQY; v_call: TRBV7-9
cdr3_aa: ASSFGVNTGELF; v_call: TRBV11-2
cdr3_aa: ATSRGWDPMNTEAF; v_call: TRBV15
cdr3_aa: ASRGTGELYGYT; v_call: TRBV7-9
cdr3_aa: SVPTGMNTEAF; v_call: TRBV29-1
cdr3_aa: ASTNGQLGETQY; v_call: TRBV6-5
cdr3_aa: ASLSEGGSYNEQF; v_call: TRBV6-6
cdr3_aa: ATSTLTEPGNIQY; v_call: TRBV15
cdr3_aa: ASSLQGGVGTEAF; v_call: TRBV4-1
cdr3_aa: ASSYNRDGWGNEQF; v_call: TRBV4-1
cdr3_aa: ASSVYTGPGIQY; v_call: TRBV7-2
cdr3_aa: ASSSHSSLRYGYT; v_call: TRBV11-2
cdr3_aa: ASSLGWNPTGYANTGELF; v_call: TRBV7-8
cdr3_aa: ASSLLGRDPYNEQF; v_call: TRBV9
cdr3_aa: ASSAPLAGGRWELF; v_call: TRBV6-1
cdr3_aa: ASSPGSRVGYGYT; v_call: TRBV5-8
cdr3_aa: ASSLAKGVLVGELF; v_call: TRBV7-8